The next 15 T cell receptor beta chains were all read from a single sample in a study of cytomegalovirus exposure and HLA in healthy donors. Both 60 Vbeta primers and 13 Jbeta primers went into the PCR. Profiling relied on immunoSEQ multiplex PCR, and the TCRdb table lists in-frame clones only, not all of them. The table has 100,000 or so clones, less than 85% seen once. Sequencing was done on a sample of PBMCs. The receptors stem from a man aged 35-49 years in good health and CMV-seropositive.

This clone was seen only once. The V gene is TRBV9, the J gene TRBJ1-3, with D perhaps matching TRBD1 (5 bases). Germline CDR1 is SGDLS and CDR2 is YYNGEE. The CDR3 contains 15 residues. V was cut by 5 bases and J by 1 base, with 13 bases left in between. CDR3 sequence (DNA): TGTGCCAGCAGTATTACAGGTTTTTCTGGAAACACCATATATTTT. Protein: CASSITGFSGNTIYF.

The sample holds one count of this clone. The sample has other DNA sequences that encode this CDR3 too. The chain links TRBV7-2 to TRBJ2-2, with 8 bases matching TRBD1. Germline loops: CDR1 SGHTA, CDR2 FQGNSA. The V segment lost 3 bases and the J segment 4 bases; nucleotides outside the gene matches: 10. This CDR3 has 17 amino acids. CDR3 sequence: CASSLRLGQERTGELFF. For the CDR3, the DNA is TGTGCCAGCAGCTTGCGCTTGGGACAGGAGCGCACCGGGGAGCTGTTTTTT.

The rearrangement links TRBV11-3 to TRBJ1-4, with 8 positions matching TRBD1. The CDR3 extends over 15 amino acids. V dropped 3 bases and J dropped 8; count of bases not matched to a gene: 8. Germline V gives CDR1 SGHNT, CDR2 YENEEA. Here the CDR3 reads CASSFKTGEGEKLFF. CDR3 DNA: TGTGCCAGCAGCTTCAAGACAGGGGAAGGCGAAAAACTGTTTTTT.

J is TRBJ2-4 and V is TRBV30; 8 bases line up with TRBD1. CDR1 and CDR2 from the germline V gene are GTSNPN and SVGIG (reference sequence). J gave up 7 bases and V 5 bases, and 10 bases lay outside the gene matches. The CDR3 has 14 residues. CDR3 protein: CAWGPRTGSNIQYF. The CDR3 DNA follows: TGTGCCTGGGGCCCCCGGACAGGGAGTAACATTCAGTACTTC.

The chain joins TRBV4-3 to TRBJ2-3; D not certain. Germline-derived CDR1 and CDR2 are LGHNA and YSLEER. Trimming removed 1 base at V and 3 bases at J, with 5 bases between. The CDR3 covers 13 residues. CDR3 region: CASSQARTDTQYF. The CDR3 DNA reads as TGCGCCAGCAGCCAAGCTAGAACAGATACGCAGTATTTT.

V is TRBV12-5 and J is TRBJ2-3, with D unresolved. CDR1 and CDR2 (germline): LGHNT, FRNRAP. This CDR3 spans 13 amino acids. Trimming cost V 6 bases and J 4 bases, with 11 bases left between them. CDR3 residues: CASGRHSPDTQYF. The CDR3 DNA sequence: TGTGCTAGTGGCCGTCACTCCCCAGATACGCAGTATTTT.

The J gene is TRBJ1-1, the V gene TRBV11-1; 9 nucleotides align to TRBD1. The junction had 2 bases not matched to a gene; V was cut back by 4 bases and J by 5 bases. The CDR3 has 13 amino acids. Germline CDR1 reads SGHAT; CDR2 reads FQDESV (reference sequence). CDR3 amino acids: CASSSDRGTEAFF. Here the CDR3 DNA reads TGTGCCAGCAGCTCCGACAGGGGGACTGAAGCTTTCTTT.

Comment on this clone: Other nucleotide sequences in the sample specify the same CDR3. This chain connects TRBV2 to TRBJ2-7, with 7 bases aligning to TRBD2. Germline CDR1 SNHLY, CDR2 FYNNEI. This CDR3 is built from 13 residues. The V gene end was trimmed by 6 bases and the J gene end by 2 bases; junction bases not matched to a gene: 4. In nucleotides, the CDR3 is TGTGCCAGCAGCCGGACTAGAACCTACGAGCAGTACTTC. It specifies CASSRTRTYEQYF.

The chain joins TRBV5-1 to TRBJ2-5, with 7 bases lining up with TRBD1. Germline lookup yields CDR1 SGHRS and CDR2 YFSETQ. The CDR3 contains 15 residues. The J segment lost 5 bases and the V segment lost 0 bases, leaving 7 bases of the junction unmatched. The CDR3: CASSLVAGGAETQYF. The CDR3 bases are TGCGCCAGCAGCTTGGTGGCAGGGGGAGCCGAGACCCAGTACTTC.

This clone was picked up a small number of times. The identical CDR3 is also encoded by other nucleotide sequences in the sample. The rearrangement uses TRBV10-2 and TRBJ2-1; 11 nucleotides match TRBD2. Germline lookup yields CDR1 WSHSY and CDR2 SAAADI. The CDR3 covers 16 residues. Losses at the gene ends were 4 bases for V and 9 bases for J; bases not matched to a gene: 11. CDR3 DNA sequence: TGCGCCAGCAGTGCTAGCGGGAGGCCCAATCCGACTGAGCAGTTCTTC. Its translation is CASSASGRPNPTEQFF.

This chain connects TRBV6-4 to TRBJ2-1; D unresolved. With 3 bases removed from V and 4 bases from J, the gap between germline ends came to 10 bases. The V gene's germline CDR1 is MRHNA and CDR2 SNTAGT. CDR3 length equals 14 residues. The CDR3 here is CASSEEASYNEQFF. DNA for the CDR3: TGTGCCAGCAGTGAAGAGGCTAGTTACAATGAGCAGTTCTTC.

V gene TRBV6-1 combines with J gene TRBJ2-5; 10 bases line up with TRBD1. Near its end, the DNA agrees better with TRBJ2-7, so the J call may be wrong. The CDR3 is 15 residues long. The germline V gene encodes CDR1 MNHNS and CDR2 SASEGT. CDR3 sequence: CASSTRDRGYYEQYF. The CDR3 DNA is TGTGCCAGCAGTACCCGGGACAGGGGATACTACGAGCAGTACTTC.

This clone was detected only a few times. The genes are TRBV5-6 and TRBJ2-2; D unresolved. CDR1 and CDR2 from the germline V gene are SGHDT and YYEEEE. V was trimmed by 5 bases and J by 4 bases, leaving 6 bases between them. The CDR3 loop spans 12 amino acids. The CDR3 here is CASREFTGELFF. In DNA form, the CDR3 reads TGTGCCAGCAGGGAGTTCACCGGGGAGCTGTTTTTT.

The V call is TRBV28, the J call TRBJ2-1; possible D gene TRBD2, 6 bases. Germline V gives CDR1 MDHEN, CDR2 SYDVKM. This CDR3 has 13 residues. V lost 8 bases and J 10 bases, leaving 18 bases between the germline ends. DNA for the CDR3: TGTGCCAGCCGCCGGGTCGGGGGTTCCGAGCAGTTCTTC. As protein: CASRRVGGSEQFF. The full variable domain, rest sourced from reference TRBV28 and TRBJ2-1, is DVKVTQSSRYLVKRTGEKVFLECVQDMDHENMFWYRQDPGLGLRLIYFSYDVKMKEKGDIPEGYSVSREKKERFSLILESASTNQTSMYLCASRRVGGSEQFFGPGTRLTVL.

This chain uses TRBV2 with TRBJ2-1, with a tentative D call TRBD1 (6 bases). This CDR3 is built from 12 residues. CDR1 is SNHLY and CDR2 is FYNNEI in the germline V gene. V dropped 7 bases and J dropped 9 bases, with 13 bases sitting between them. CDR3: CASNRQGSEQFF. The CDR3 nucleotides read TGTGCCAGCAACAGGCAGGGGAGTGAGCAGTTCTTC.